This entry describes one T cell receptor (beta chain). Its antigen is currently unknown. This sample was taken from a study of OX40 agonist ivuxolimab in advanced cancers. Measured with immunoSEQ multiplex PCR; TCRdb has only the in-frame clones, and not every one. The sample includes under 90,000 clones, 80% to 85% of them seen just once. Study-level results: CD8+ T cells were the subset that, on average, had more expanded clones than CD4+.

The source was CD4+ or CD8+ T cells sorted from blood, collected in a trial of the OX40 agonist ivuxolimab. This receptor was taken from an adult with an advanced solid tumor such as melanoma, head and neck, liver or kidney cancer.

CDR3 sequence reads: CAWQGIRGLYGYTF. The CDR3 nucleotides are TGTGCCTGGCAGGGGATCAGAGGGCTCTATGGCTACACCTTC. This sequence joins TRBV30 and TRBJ1-2, with D tentatively TRBD1 (6 bases). CDR1 and CDR2 from the germline V gene are GTSNPN and SVGIG (reference sequence). Trimming cost V 5 bases and J 4 bases, with 17 bases left between them. CDR3 length: 14 residues.